The sequence of this T cell receptor beta chain was determined in a study of blood T cells in healthy people across ages. V lost 3 bases, J lost 7 bases, and 7 bases lay in between. The CDR3 consists of 12 residues. This clonotype was recorded many times. Alongside a J-beta primer mix, a sample-barcoded 5' primer served in a second PCR lasting roughly 6 to 11 cycles. MiXCR, run by TCRdb on the 5' RACE reads, gives a single entry per CDR3 protein. The profile shows 2 million or so distinct CDR3 sequences, just under 50% of them singletons. This chain uses TRBV12-3 or TRBV12-4 with TRBJ2-1; D may be TRBD2 (6 bases). The receptor was derived from a middle-aged woman in good health. Sequencing input: blood. CDR3 region: CASSFRGNEQFF. CDR3 bases: TGTGCCAGCAGTTTTCGGGGGAATGAGCAGTTCTTC.